The 18 T cell receptor beta chains below come from one sample, sequenced in a study of human T cells and chemical hapten exposure. MiXCR, run by TCRdb on the RACE reads, gives a single entry per CDR3 protein. Of around 160,000 distinct CDR3 sequences in the sample, around 15% were seen once. Described time point: patch test 1, 2 weeks after DPC sensitization. As for treatment: therapeutic diphenylcyclopropenone sensitization with weekly scalp DPC. The source material was whole blood, sampled in connection with sensitization to the hapten diphenylcyclopropenone (DPC). All receptors come from a woman aged 30 to 39 with alopecia areata. Some clones in this sample may be carry-over from other donors' samples.

The rearrangement joins TRBV28 to TRBJ1-2; 10 bases align to TRBD1. The CDR3 totals 14 residues. Per the germline V gene, CDR1 is MDHEN and CDR2 is SYDVKM. Unmatched junction bases numbered 6, after V lost 4 bases and J lost 7 bases. Here the CDR3 DNA reads TGTGCCAGCAGTTCCTTGACAGGGGGCTCTGGCTACACCTTC. Translating gives CASSSLTGGSGYTF.

As to this clonotype: The junction and the germline gene differ at one end; a read error may be behind it. This chain links TRBV7-6 with TRBJ2-5; 9 positions match TRBD1. Germline lookup yields CDR1 SGHVS and CDR2 FNYEAQ. This CDR3 contains 16 residues. The CDR3 DNA reads TGTGCCAGCAGCCCCACCGGGACAGGGATACAAGAGACCCGGTACTTC. This translates into CASSPTGTGIQETRYF.

The sample holds a few counts of this clonotype. This chain joins TRBV20-1 and TRBJ1-2; TRBD1 matches at 10 bases. The length of the CDR3 is 14 residues. After removal of 3 bases from V and 8 bases from J, the junction contained 9 bases not matched to a gene. Germline CDR1 is DFQATT and CDR2 is SNEGSKA (reference sequence). The CDR3 bases are TGCAGTGCTAGCAGTCCCGGGACAGGGGAAGGCTACACCTTC. It yields the protein CSASSPGTGEGYTF.

This clonotype was counted many times. V usage is TRBV7-8 and J usage is TRBJ2-5, with D possibly TRBD1 on 6 matching bases. V was cut by 5 bases and J by 1 base, with 14 bases left in between. CDR1 SGHVS and CDR2 FQNEAQ come from the germline V gene. The CDR3 runs to 15 residues. DNA for the CDR3: TGTGCCAGCAGCCCCTACAGGGCCCTCCAAGAGACCCAGTACTTC. Translating gives CASSPYRALQETQYF. Together with reference TRBV7-8 and TRBJ2-5, the CDR3 gives the full variable domain: GAGVSQSPRYKVAKRGQDVALRCDPISGHVSLFWYQQALGQGPEFLTYFQNEAQLDKSGLPSDRFFAERPEGSVSTLKIQRTQQEDSAVYLCASSPYRALQETQYFGPGTRLLVL.

The table lists this clonotype with a few counts. The chain is built from TRBV29-1 and TRBJ2-3, with 9 bases lining up with TRBD2. The CDR3 totals 14 residues. CDR1 and CDR2 (germline): SQVTM, ANQGSEA. V shed 7 bases and J 2 bases; nucleotides not matched to a gene: 7. CDR3 sequence (DNA): TGCAGCGAAAGAAGCGGGGGGCTCACAGATACGCAGTATTTT. Encoded protein: CSERSGGLTDTQYF.

This rearrangement joins TRBV4-2 to TRBJ2-7, with TRBD2 matching 11 bases. V was pared by 2 bases and J by 4 bases, with 7 bases of the junction left unmatched. CDR1 and CDR2 (germline): LGHNA, YNFKEQ. CDR3 size: 16 residues. The CDR3 region is CASSQLLAGGPYEQYF. Here the CDR3 DNA reads TGTGCCAGCAGCCAACTTCTAGCGGGAGGACCGTACGAGCAGTACTTC.

This rearrangement joins TRBV12-3 or TRBV12-4 to TRBJ1-1, with a tentative D call TRBD1 (5 bases). Between the trimmed V and J ends, which lost 7 bases and 1 base, there was a span of 13 bases. CDR3 length equals 14 residues. The CDR3 sequence: CASTPGMGNTEAFF. CDR3 sequence (DNA): TGTGCCAGCACCCCAGGGATGGGGAACACTGAAGCTTTCTTT.

This clonotype was observed a few times. V and J are TRBV14 and TRBJ2-2; D gene unclear. The ends were cut back, 4 bases at V and 4 bases at J, with 13 bases in the middle. The CDR3 runs to 15 residues. Germline CDR1 is SGHDN and CDR2 is FVKESK. This chain's CDR3 is CASSPIGRRTGELFF. The CDR3 DNA follows: TGTGCCAGCAGCCCAATAGGGCGGCGCACCGGGGAGCTGTTTTTT.

This clonotype was counted only a few times. The chain links TRBV7-2 to TRBJ1-5; D is unclear. The CDR3 covers 15 residues. The germline V gene encodes CDR1 SGHTA and CDR2 FQGNSA. Trimming pared 3 bases from V and 3 bases from J, leaving 12 bases between. CDR3 nucleotide sequence: TGTGCCAGCAGCTTGAGTGGGAAATACAATCAGCCCCAGCATTTT. This translates into CASSLSGKYNQPQHF.

At least ten counts were recorded for this clonotype. J is TRBJ2-3 and V is TRBV20-1; no clear D gene. Germline assignment: CDR1 DFQATT and CDR2 SNEGSKA (reference sequence). Trimming cost V 2 bases and J 2 bases, with 8 bases left between them. The CDR3 has 13 residues. CDR3 DNA sequence: TGCAGTGCTAGATTGGGTGTCACAGATACGCAGTATTTT. It translates to CSARLGVTDTQYF.

This clonotype occurred a few times. The V gene is TRBV20-1, the J gene TRBJ2-7; either TRBD1 or TRBD2 may supply D (7 bases each). V was cut by 2 bases and J by 3 bases, with 17 bases left in between. The germline CDR1 and CDR2 sequences are DFQATT and SNEGSKA (reference sequence). The CDR3 runs to 15 residues. The CDR3 is CSARLGEGAFYEQYF. CDR3 coding DNA: TGCAGTGCTAGACTAGGGGAGGGGGCGTTCTACGAGCAGTACTTC.

This chain links TRBV5-1 with TRBJ2-2; D is unclear. CDR3 length: 12 amino acids. Germline V gene lookup returns CDR1 SGHRS and CDR2 YFSETQ. V was clipped by 7 bases and J by 1 base, with 5 bases between them. The CDR3 protein is CASGWNTGELFF. CDR3 in DNA: TGCGCCAGCGGGTGGAACACCGGGGAGCTGTTTTTT.

This clonotype was counted only a few times. The genes are TRBV20-1 and TRBJ2-7; 9 positions match TRBD1. Germline values: CDR1 DFQATT, CDR2 SNEGSKA (reference sequence). With 0 bases clipped from V and 2 bases from J, the junction kept 5 bases outside the gene matches. CDR3 length equals 15 residues. CDR3 sequence reads: CSARDRGQGAYEQYF. CDR3 coding DNA: TGCAGTGCTAGAGATCGGGGACAGGGTGCCTACGAGCAGTACTTC.

This clonotype was found a few times. The chain is built from TRBV4-3 and TRBJ1-3; D gene unclear. The CDR3 is 15 amino acids. Trimming removed 0 bases from V and 4 bases from J, with 10 bases in between. Germline V gene sequence: CDR1 LGHNA, CDR2 YSLEER. For the CDR3, the DNA is TGCGCCAGCAGCCAAGACCCAGGAGCCGGAAACACCATATATTTT. Translated, it gives CASSQDPGAGNTIYF.

To note about this clonotype: At one boundary the junction diverges from the germline segment, which might be a read error. This chain joins TRBV29-1 and TRBJ2-5; the D gene is possibly TRBD1 (6 bases). Per the germline V gene, CDR1 is SQVTM and CDR2 is ANQGSEA. The CDR3 is 13 amino acids. The CDR3 DNA sequence: TGCAGCGCTGAACAGGGTATCCAAGAGACCCAGTACTTC. It codes for CSAEQGIQETQYF. The full variable domain, rest sourced from reference TRBV29-1 and TRBJ2-5, is SAVISQKPSRDICQRGTSLTIQCQVDSQVTMMFWYRQQPGQSLTLIATANQGSEATYESGFVIDKFPISRPNLTFSTLTVSNMSPEDSSIYLCSAEQGIQETQYFGPGTRLLVL.

The J gene is TRBJ2-5, the V gene TRBV9, with no clear D. The germline CDR1 and CDR2 sequences are SGDLS and YYNGEE. The CDR3 is 12 residues long. Trimming pared 5 bases from V and 5 bases from J, leaving 10 bases between. This chain's CDR3 is CASSGIGETQYF. In DNA form, the CDR3 reads TGTGCCAGCAGTGGTATTGGGGAGACCCAGTACTTC. Using reference TRBV9 and TRBJ2-5 for the parts outside the CDR3, the full variable domain is DSGVTQTPKHLITATGQRVTLRCSPRSGDLSVYWYQQSLDQGLQFLIQYYNGEERAKGNILERFSAQQFPDLHSELNLSSLELGDSALYFCASSGIGETQYFGPGTRLLVL.

This clonotype occurred a few times. The chain has TRBV7-9 and TRBJ2-1; D call uncertain. Trimming took off 1 base at V and 9 bases at J, with 7 bases between the two ends. CDR3 length: 12 amino acids. Per germline, CDR1 SEHNR and CDR2 FQNEAQ (reference sequence). The CDR3 is CASSLVTAEQFF. CDR3 in DNA: TGTGCCAGCAGCTTAGTAACAGCTGAGCAGTTCTTC. The full variable domain, rest sourced from reference TRBV7-9 and TRBJ2-1, is DTGVSQNPRHKITKRGQNVTFRCDPISEHNRLYWYRQTLGQGPEFLTYFQNEAQLEKSRLLSDRFSAERPKGSFSTLEIQRTEQGDSAMYLCASSLVTAEQFFGPGTRLTVL.

The V and J genes are TRBV7-2 and TRBJ2-3; 8 bases align to TRBD1. V shed 8 bases, J shed 1 base, and the junction held 11 bases outside the gene matches. CDR1 is SGHTA, CDR2 FQGNSA, per germline. The CDR3 runs to 16 residues. The CDR3 bases are TGTGCCAGCGGGGCTAGGACAGGGTTAGGCACAGATACGCAGTATTTT. As protein: CASGARTGLGTDTQYF.